This is a list of T cell receptor beta chains from one sample in a study of T cell responses to AZD1222 COVID-19 vaccine. This table comes from immunoSEQ multiplex PCR, and its TCRdb copy is limited to in-frame clones, with some not included. The sample lists roughly 99,000 clones; roughly 90% were seen once. The specimen was peripheral blood, collected 28 days after the second AZD1222 dose. The origin of the receptors is an adult who received the AZD1222 COVID-19 vaccine. CDR3s include the opening cysteine and the closing phenylalanine or tryptophan. D genes are given only for firm matches. Size tells how often a clone was seen (once, few, many) or the class of an expanded clone, and some rows leave it out.

J gene,D gene,V gene,clone size,CDR3 DNA,CDR3 protein
TRBJ2-2,TRBD2,TRBV4-1,-,TGCGCCAGCAGCCAAGTTCACCCCCCTAGCGGCATGAACACCGGGGAGCTGTTTTTT,CASSQVHPPSGMNTGELFF
TRBJ2-3,TRBD2,TRBV10-1,-,TGCGCCAGCAGTGAACAGTCGACTAGCGGGGCTGATACGCAGTATTTT,CASSEQSTSGADTQYF
TRBJ2-1,TRBD2,TRBV4-2,once,TGTGCCAGCAGCCAGGGAAAGAGCGGGACGGGTTACAATGAGCAGTTCTTC,CASSQGKSGTGYNEQFF
TRBJ1-6,TRBD1,TRBV5-1,-,TGCGCCAGCAGCTTGGCCTTGGGACAGGGGACTTCACCCCTCCACTTT,CASSLALGQGTSPLHF
TRBJ1-1,TRBD1,TRBV20-1,-,TGCAGTGCTAGTAAGGGACAGGTGACGGATGAAGCTTTCTTT,CSASKGQVTDEAFF
TRBJ1-1,-,TRBV18,-,TGTGCCAGCTCACCAAGGCGGGGAAACATGAACACTGAAGCTTTCTTT,CASSPRRGNMNTEAFF
TRBJ1-6,TRBD1,TRBV5-4,few,TGTGCCAGCAGCTCCCGGGACAGGGCAAATTCACCCCTCCACTTT,CASSSRDRANSPLHF
TRBJ1-1,-,TRBV11-3,-,TGTGCCAGCAGCTTATATCCTCGACTGACGAACACTGAAGCTTTCTTT,CASSLYPRLTNTEAFF
TRBJ1-1,-,TRBV3-1/TRBV3-2,-,TGTGCCAGCAGCCAGGGGGGGTGGGGCACTGAAGCTTTCTTT,CASSQGGWGTEAFF
TRBJ2-3,-,TRBV7-2,-,TGTGCCAGCAGCTTACTACAGGGAACAGATACGCAGTATTTT,CASSLLQGTDTQYF
TRBJ1-5,-,TRBV28,-,TGTGCCAGCAGTCATCCGGCTGTGAGCAATCAGCCCCAGCATTTT,CASSHPAVSNQPQHF
TRBJ1-6,-,TRBV7-9,-,TGTGCCAGCAGCTCTGGAGCCTTAGGGTCCTATAATTCACCCCTCCACTTT,CASSSGALGSYNSPLHF
TRBJ2-3,-,TRBV7-9,-,TGTGCCAGCAGCTTAGGGTTTCTGCAGGGATCAGATACGCAGTATTTT,CASSLGFLQGSDTQYF
TRBJ1-2,-,TRBV5-1,once,TGCGCCAGCAGCCTCCGAGGACAGAACTATGGCTACACCTTC,CASSLRGQNYGYTF
TRBJ2-1,-,TRBV2,-,TGTGCCAGCACCAGAAACAATGAGCAGTTCTTC,CASTRNNEQFF
TRBJ2-3,TRBD2,TRBV3-1/TRBV3-2,-,TGTGCCAGCAGCCAAACTAGCGGGGGCACAGATACGCAGTATTTT,CASSQTSGGTDTQYF
TRBJ1-6,TRBD1,TRBV7-9,-,TGTGCCAGCAGCTTAGGGACAGGGTTTTATTCACCCCTCCACTTT,CASSLGTGFYSPLHF
TRBJ1-4,-,TRBV15,-,TGTGCCACCAGCAGAGGAGGGGGGCAGCACTCCCTTAATGAAAAACTGTTTTTT,CATSRGGGQHSLNEKLFF
TRBJ2-1,TRBD2,TRBV9,-,TGTGCCAGCAGCGTAGCCGGGACTAGAGACGATGAGCAGTTCTTC,CASSVAGTRDDEQFF
TRBJ1-5,-,TRBV6-2/TRBV6-3,-,TGTGCCAGCAGTGGTGGGGCCTGGCAGGAGCCCCAGCATTTT,CASSGGAWQEPQHF
TRBJ1-5,-,TRBV2,-,TGTGCCAGCAGGCTCATCAATCAGCCCCAGCATTTT,CASRLINQPQHF
TRBJ1-1,-,TRBV11-2,-,TGTGCCAGCAGCTTAGTTGATCAAACTGAAGCTTTCTTT,CASSLVDQTEAFF
TRBJ1-5,-,TRBV28,-,TGTGCCAGCATTTCCCCCGCCCGAAGCAATCAGCCCCAGCATTTT,CASISPARSNQPQHF
TRBJ1-2,-,TRBV5-1,-,TGCGCCAGCAGCTCCCGGGAAGCTGGCTATGGCTACACCTTC,CASSSREAGYGYTF
TRBJ1-2,-,TRBV19,-,TGTGCCAGTAGTATAAGGGGGATGGGCCAGGGGCCCCGTTCCAGCTACACCTTC,CASSIRGMGQGPRSSYTF
TRBJ2-2,TRBD2,TRBV4-1,-,TGCGCCAGCAGCCAAGATAACGGGAGGGCCTCCGGGGAGCTGTTTTTT,CASSQDNGRASGELFF
TRBJ1-5,-,TRBV30,-,TGTGCCTGGAGTCAGAGTAGCAATCAGCCCCAGCATTTT,CAWSQSSNQPQHF
TRBJ1-5,TRBD1,TRBV19,-,TGTGCCAGTAGTAGGGACAGGGGTGGCAATCAGCCCCAGCATTTT,CASSRDRGGNQPQHF
TRBJ2-5,-,TRBV5-1,-,TGCGCCAGCAGCTTGGCCAGCATCTTACAAGAGACCCAGTACTTC,CASSLASILQETQYF
TRBJ1-1,TRBD1,TRBV29-1,few,TGCAGCGTTGCCTGGACAGGGTCGAGCACTGAAGCTTTCTTT,CSVAWTGSSTEAFF
TRBJ2-5,TRBD2,TRBV7-3,-,TGTGCCAGCAGCCCGGGGGCGGGAGGGGTGATACAAGAGACCCAGTACTTC,CASSPGAGGVIQETQYF
TRBJ1-1,-,TRBV12-3/TRBV12-4,-,TGTGCCAGCAGTTTAAACGTAGCTGAAGCTTTCTTT,CASSLNVAEAFF
TRBJ2-7,-,TRBV27,-,TGTGCCAGCAGTACCTCAGGCATCGAGCAGTACTTC,CASSTSGIEQYF
TRBJ2-1,-,TRBV5-4,once,TGTGCCAGCAGCTTGGAAGGGACGGTTGACAATGAGCAGTTCTTC,CASSLEGTVDNEQFF
TRBJ1-4,-,TRBV2,few,TGTGCCAGCAGTCCGACCGGGACGGGGGAAATTGGACTGTTTTTT,CASSPTGTGEIGLFF
TRBJ1-5,-,TRBV7-3,-,TGTGCCAGCAGCTTAATTTTTGGGACGTCAAATCAGCCCCAGCATTTT,CASSLIFGTSNQPQHF
TRBJ2-1,-,TRBV7-9,-,TGTGCCAGCAGCTTAGCGCTTACAGATAATAACAATGAGCAGTTCTTC,CASSLALTDNNNEQFF
TRBJ2-3,-,TRBV19,once,TGTGCCAGTAGCGGGGCCACAGATACGCAGTATTTT,CASSGATDTQYF
TRBJ2-1,-,TRBV6-6,-,TGTGCCAGCAGCACCAGCGATGAGCAGTTCTTC,CASSTSDEQFF
TRBJ2-7,-,TRBV28,-,TGTGCCAGCAGTTTATGGGACAGTATCAACGAGCAGTACTTC,CASSLWDSINEQYF
TRBJ2-5,-,TRBV3-1/TRBV3-2,-,TGTGCCAGCAGCCAGGGGTACTGGGGGTTTGGACAAGAGACCCAGTACTTC,CASSQGYWGFGQETQYF
TRBJ1-5,-,TRBV7-9,-,TGTGCCAGCAGCTTAGAGGGAAATAGCAATCAGCCCCAGCATTTT,CASSLEGNSNQPQHF
TRBJ1-2,TRBD1,TRBV28,-,TGTGCCAGCAGACGACCGGGACAGAGCTATGGCTACACCTTC,CASRRPGQSYGYTF
TRBJ2-3,TRBD1,TRBV14,once,TGTGCCAGCAGCCCAGGATATTACAGGGGAAATACGCAGTATTTT,CASSPGYYRGNTQYF
TRBJ1-2,-,TRBV18,-,TGTGCCAGCTCACCCGATCCAGGGGCGGGGAGCTATGGCTACACCTTC,CASSPDPGAGSYGYTF
TRBJ1-1,TRBD1,TRBV7-2,-,TGTGCCAGCAGCCCAGACAGGGGGAGAAACACTGAAGCTTTCTTT,CASSPDRGRNTEAFF
TRBJ2-3,TRBD2,TRBV3-1/TRBV3-2,-,TGTGCCAGCAGCCAAACAGACGGGGCGGGAGGGCCGACAGATACGCAGTATTTT,CASSQTDGAGGPTDTQYF
TRBJ2-4,TRBD1,TRBV5-1,-,TGCGCCAGCTCGTCTACAGGGGGCCGTGAAAACATTCAGTACTTC,CASSSTGGRENIQYF
TRBJ1-1,-,TRBV24-1,-,TGTGCCACCGATAAGGGACCCAGCACTGAAGCTTTCTTT,CATDKGPSTEAFF
TRBJ2-3,-,TRBV6-5,-,TGTGCCAGCAAACCGGGCTACACAGATACGCAGTATTTT,CASKPGYTDTQYF
TRBJ2-7,TRBD1,TRBV5-1,few,TGCGCCAGCAGCTTGGCGGGGGACAGGGGTCGGTACGAGCAGTACTTC,CASSLAGDRGRYEQYF
TRBJ1-5,TRBD1,TRBV4-1,-,TGCGCCAGCAGCCAAGTAGGGGGACAGGGGAATCAGCCCCAGCATTTT,CASSQVGGQGNQPQHF
TRBJ2-2,-,TRBV9,-,TGTGCCAGTATGCAGGGTCAGGGCACCGGGGAGCTGTTTTTT,CASMQGQGTGELFF